Below, 17 T cell receptor beta chains from the same sample are listed, as sequenced in a study of Ad26.COV2.S vaccination and SARS-CoV-2 variants. Treatment in this sample: around 19 received Ad26.COV2.S at low or high dose, single or two shots; roughly 5 received placebo; per-sample allocation not given. Sampling was performed 63 days after the first vaccine or placebo injection. Assay: immunoSEQ multiplex PCR; the TCRdb copy retains only in-frame clones and omits some. Of about 320,000 clones listed, roughly 80% are singletons. The specimen comprised peripheral blood, sampled in a trial of Ad26.COV2.S vaccine versus placebo. Receptor source: a person between 18 and 60 years old who received the Ad26.COV2.S COVID-19 vaccine or a placebo.

This chain connects TRBV2 to TRBJ2-2, with 7 positions matching TRBD2. The CDR3 extends over 14 amino acids. Germline loops: CDR1 SNHLY, CDR2 FYNNEI. V lost 8 bases to trimming and J lost 7 bases; unmatched junction nucleotides: 10. The CDR3 DNA is TGTGCCAGCTTTAGCCTATGGGAGGGCGGGGAGCTGTTTTTT. Residues: CASFSLWEGGELFF.

V usage is TRBV10-1 and J usage is TRBJ1-5; D uncertain. CDR1 is WNHNN and CDR2 is SYGVQD in the germline V gene (reference sequence). The V end lost 4 bases, the J end lost 1 base, and 8 bases lay between the germline ends. CDR3 length: 14 residues. The DNA for the CDR3 is TGCGCCAGCAGTGTCAGACGGAGCAATCAGCCCCAGCATTTT. It codes for CASSVRRSNQPQHF.

The chain recombines TRBV5-4 with TRBJ2-5; 8 bases are a match to TRBD1. In germline, CDR1 is SGHNT, CDR2 YYREEE (reference sequence). The CDR3 spans 15 residues. The J segment lost 6 bases and the V segment lost 4 bases, leaving 11 bases of the junction unmatched. The DNA for the CDR3 is TGTGCCAGCAGCGCGTCGACAGGGGATGTGAAGACCCAGTACTTC. Amino acids: CASSASTGDVKTQYF.

This clone appeared once. This sequence joins TRBV27 and TRBJ2-1, with D tentatively TRBD2 (6 bases). The CDR3 loop spans 19 amino acids. V dropped 5 bases and J dropped 0 bases, with 23 bases sitting between them. Germline CDR1 MNHEY, CDR2 SMNVEV (reference sequence). CDR3 nucleotides: TGTGCCAGCAGTGGGCCGGGACTCAGCGGAGTGAGCTCCTACAATGAGCAGTTCTTC. Encoded protein: CASSGPGLSGVSSYNEQFF.

V gene TRBV7-3 combines with J gene TRBJ2-7; 7 bases map to TRBD1. V lost 5 bases to trimming and J lost 5 bases; unmatched junction nucleotides: 6. CDR3 size: 13 residues. Germline loops: CDR1 SGHTA, CDR2 FQGTGA. The CDR3 bases are TGTGCCAGCAGCAGCAGGGGGATAGACGAGCAGTACTTC. Translating it yields CASSSRGIDEQYF.

The rearrangement uses TRBV11-1 and TRBJ2-3; 8 bases fit TRBD2. Germline CDR1 and CDR2: SGHAT and FQDESV (reference sequence). The J segment lost 2 bases and the V segment lost 0 bases, leaving 7 bases of the junction unmatched. The CDR3 consists of 17 residues. The CDR3: CASSLALAGGFTDTQYF. The CDR3 region has the DNA TGTGCCAGCAGCTTAGCGTTGGCGGGGGGATTCACAGATACGCAGTATTTT.

The genes are TRBV27 and TRBJ2-7, with 11 bases aligning to TRBD1. The CDR3 totals 15 residues. Germline CDR1 and CDR2: MNHEY and SMNVEV (reference sequence). V lost 2 bases, J lost 2 bases, and 2 bases stayed unmatched. The CDR3 region is CASSLRGQGAYEQYF. The CDR3 DNA sequence: TGTGCCAGCAGTTTAAGGGGACAGGGGGCCTACGAGCAGTACTTC.

The chain recombines TRBV5-1 with TRBJ2-7; 9 nucleotides line up with TRBD1. Germline V gene data show CDR1 as SGHRS and CDR2 as YFSETQ. With 5 bases clipped from V and 0 bases from J, the junction kept 9 bases outside the gene matches. This CDR3 spans 16 amino acids. CDR3 in DNA: TGCGCCAGCAGGGACCCCGGGACAGGGATCTCCTACGAGCAGTACTTC. This codes for CASRDPGTGISYEQYF.

The rearrangement uses TRBV28 and TRBJ1-3; D might be TRBD1 (5 bases). Germline V CDR1 and CDR2: MDHEN, SYDVKM. The CDR3 totals 14 residues. Trimming removed 10 bases at V and 3 bases at J, with 16 bases between. The CDR3 loop is CATHLGGGGNTIYF. The CDR3 nucleotides read TGTGCCACTCACCTGGGGGGAGGTGGAAACACCATATATTTT.

A single count supports this clone. This chain joins TRBV21-1 and TRBJ2-5; TRBD1 is the table's D call and was not checked against the DNA. TRBV21-1 corresponds to a pseudogene. The CDR3 is 14 amino acids. The CDR3 DNA reads TGTGCCAGCAGCAAAGTGTCCCAGCAAGAGACCCAGTACTTC. The encoded protein is CASSKVSQQETQYF.

This chain connects TRBV7-2 to TRBJ2-3, with 8 bases identical to TRBD2. This CDR3 region has 16 residues. Looked up from germline, CDR1 is SGHTA and CDR2 is FQGNSA. The V gene end was trimmed by 0 bases and the J gene end by 6 bases; junction bases not matched to a gene: 8. In DNA form, the CDR3 reads TGTGCCAGCAGCTTAGCCTCCGGGGGGGCATGGGATACGCAGTATTTT. Translated: CASSLASGGAWDTQYF.

The chain has TRBV7-9 and TRBJ1-4, with 10 positions matching TRBD1. CDR1 and CDR2 from the germline V gene are SEHNR and FQNEAQ (reference sequence). V gave up 4 bases and J gave up 8 bases; unmatched junction bases: 4. The CDR3 extends over 14 amino acids. CDR3 region: CASSSTGGEEKLFF. CDR3 DNA: TGTGCCAGCAGCTCGACAGGGGGCGAGGAAAAACTGTTTTTT.

V usage is TRBV19 and J usage is TRBJ2-3; D gene unclear. This CDR3 has 15 amino acids. V lost 3 bases, J lost 2 bases, and 12 bases lay in between. Germline loops: CDR1 LNHDA, CDR2 SQIVND (reference sequence). As DNA, the CDR3 is TGTGCCAGTAGTATGTTCGCAGACCTCACAGATACGCAGTATTTT. Residues: CASSMFADLTDTQYF. The full variable domain, its missing parts supplied by reference TRBV19 and TRBJ2-3, is DGGITQSPKYLFRKEGQNVTLSCEQNLNHDAMYWYRQDPGQGLRLIYYSQIVNDFQKGDIAEGYSVSREKKESFPLTVTSAQKNPTAFYLCASSMFADLTDTQYFGPGTRLTVL.

The chain joins TRBV11-3 to TRBJ1-6, with a possible D match to TRBD1 (5 bases). In germline, CDR1 is SGHNT, CDR2 YENEEA. Trimming left V 0 bases short and J 1 base short, with 16 bases between. CDR3 length equals 19 residues. CDR3 loop: CASSLESGGGGSYNSPLHF. DNA for the CDR3: TGTGCCAGCAGCTTAGAATCCGGGGGAGGTGGTTCCTATAATTCACCCCTCCACTTT.

The V gene is TRBV28, the J gene TRBJ2-7; TRBD1 aligns across 11 bases. Germline CDR1 reads MDHEN; CDR2 reads SYDVKM. The junction had 4 bases not matched to a gene; V was cut back by 6 bases and J by 6 bases. The length of the CDR3 is 13 residues. The DNA of the CDR3 is TGTGCCAGCAGGGGGACAGGGGGAGGCGAGCAGTACTTC. It translates to CASRGTGGGEQYF.

The genes are TRBV6-5 and TRBJ2-3; possibly TRBD2 for D (6 bases). The CDR3 consists of 16 residues. Germline V gene lookup returns CDR1 MNHEY and CDR2 SVGAGI. The V gene lost 0 bases and the J gene lost 4 bases, with 14 bases spanning the gap. The chain's CDR3 is CASSYSGLEESDTQYF. CDR3 sequence (DNA): TGTGCCAGCAGTTACTCGGGACTCGAAGAATCAGATACGCAGTATTTT.

The gene calls are TRBV11-3 and TRBJ2-1; a possible D gene is TRBD1 (6 bases). The V end was cut by 1 base, the J end by 4 bases, with 11 bases between. Germline V gene lookup returns CDR1 SGHNT and CDR2 YENEEA. The CDR3 is made up of 15 amino acids. In DNA form, the CDR3 reads TGTGCCAGCAGCTTAGCGCAGGGGTGGTACAATGAGCAGTTCTTC. It is translated as CASSLAQGWYNEQFF.